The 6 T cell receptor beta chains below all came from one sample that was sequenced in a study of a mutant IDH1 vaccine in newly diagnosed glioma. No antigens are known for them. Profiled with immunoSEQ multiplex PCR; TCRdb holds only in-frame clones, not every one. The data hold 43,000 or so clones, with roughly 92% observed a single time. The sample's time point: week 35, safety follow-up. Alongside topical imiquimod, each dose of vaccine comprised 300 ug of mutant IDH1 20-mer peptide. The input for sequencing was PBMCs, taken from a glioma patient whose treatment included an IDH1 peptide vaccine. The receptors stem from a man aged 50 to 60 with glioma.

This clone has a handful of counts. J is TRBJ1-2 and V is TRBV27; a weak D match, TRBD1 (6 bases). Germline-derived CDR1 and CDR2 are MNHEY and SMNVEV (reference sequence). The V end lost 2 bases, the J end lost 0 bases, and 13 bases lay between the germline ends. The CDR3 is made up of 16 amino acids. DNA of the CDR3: TGTGCCAGCAGTTTAGTCAGGGGCGCAACTAACTATGGCTACACCTTC. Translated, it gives CASSLVRGATNYGYTF.

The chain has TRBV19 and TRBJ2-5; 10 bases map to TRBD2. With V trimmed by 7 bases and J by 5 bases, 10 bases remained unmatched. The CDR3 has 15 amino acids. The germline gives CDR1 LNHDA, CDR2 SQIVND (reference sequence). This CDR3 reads CASTSRLAGQETQYF. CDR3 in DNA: TGTGCCAGTACCTCCCGACTAGCGGGTCAGGAGACCCAGTACTTC.

The CDR3 coding sequence is TGTGCCAGCAGTCCGCGGAGGGATGGCAAACTGTTTTTT. Protein sequence: CASSPRRDGKLFF. The chain couples TRBV9 to TRBJ1-4, with D unresolved. CDR3 length: 13 residues. Trimming shortened V by 5 bases and J by 11 bases, and 16 bases separated the two germline ends. Germline-derived CDR1 and CDR2 are SGDLS and YYNGEE.

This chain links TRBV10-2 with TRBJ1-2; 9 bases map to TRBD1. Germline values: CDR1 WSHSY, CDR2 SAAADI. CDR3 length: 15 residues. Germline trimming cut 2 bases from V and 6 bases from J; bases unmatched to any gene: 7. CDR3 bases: TGCGCCAGCAGTGAGAGGGACAGGGCCCTAAATGGCTACACCTTC. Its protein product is CASSERDRALNGYTF.

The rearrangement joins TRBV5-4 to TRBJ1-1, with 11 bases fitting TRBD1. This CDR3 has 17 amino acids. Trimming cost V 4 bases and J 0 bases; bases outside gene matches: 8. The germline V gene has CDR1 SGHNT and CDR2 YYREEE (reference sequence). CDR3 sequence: CASSPGTGGIMNTEAFF. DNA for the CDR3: TGTGCCAGCAGCCCCGGGACAGGGGGAATAATGAACACTGAAGCTTTCTTT.

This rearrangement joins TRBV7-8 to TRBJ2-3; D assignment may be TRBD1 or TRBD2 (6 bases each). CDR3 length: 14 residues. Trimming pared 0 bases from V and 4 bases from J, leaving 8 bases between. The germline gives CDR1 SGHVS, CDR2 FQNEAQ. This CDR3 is CASSLAEGADTQYF. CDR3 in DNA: TGTGCCAGCAGCTTAGCGGAGGGGGCAGATACGCAGTATTTT.